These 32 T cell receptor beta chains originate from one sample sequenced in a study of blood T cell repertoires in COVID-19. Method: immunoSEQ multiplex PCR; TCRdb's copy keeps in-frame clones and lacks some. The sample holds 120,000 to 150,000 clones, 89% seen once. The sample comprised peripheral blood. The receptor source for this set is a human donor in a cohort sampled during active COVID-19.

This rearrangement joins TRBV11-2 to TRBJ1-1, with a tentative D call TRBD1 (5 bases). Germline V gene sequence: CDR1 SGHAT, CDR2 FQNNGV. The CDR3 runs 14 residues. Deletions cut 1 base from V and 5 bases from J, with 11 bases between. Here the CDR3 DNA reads TGTGCCAGCAGCTTAGTACGGGGGAGGACTGAAGCTTTCTTT. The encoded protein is CASSLVRGRTEAFF.

The chain's CDR3 is CASSSRDRGLPLYGYTF. CDR3 nucleotide sequence: TGTGCCAGCAGCTCCCGGGACAGGGGGCTCCCTCTATATGGCTACACCTTC. The chain couples TRBV5-6 to TRBJ1-2; 12 nucleotides line up with TRBD1. The V gene end was trimmed by 3 bases and the J gene end by 5 bases; junction bases not matched to a gene: 11. Germline-derived CDR1 and CDR2 are SGHDT and YYEEEE. There are 17 residues in the CDR3.

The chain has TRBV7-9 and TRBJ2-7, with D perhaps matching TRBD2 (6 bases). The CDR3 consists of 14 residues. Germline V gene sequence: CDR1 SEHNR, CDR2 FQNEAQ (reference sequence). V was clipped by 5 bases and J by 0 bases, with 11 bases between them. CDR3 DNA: TGTGCCAGCAGCGGCGAACTAGCCTCCTACGAGCAGTACTTC. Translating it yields CASSGELASYEQYF.

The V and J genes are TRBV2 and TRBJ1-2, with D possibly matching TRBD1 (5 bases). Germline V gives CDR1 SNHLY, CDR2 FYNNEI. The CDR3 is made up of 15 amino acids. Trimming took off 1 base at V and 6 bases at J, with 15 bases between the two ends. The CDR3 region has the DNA TGTGCCAGCAGTGAAGAGGGGCAGGTATTAAATGGCTACACCTTC. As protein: CASSEEGQVLNGYTF.

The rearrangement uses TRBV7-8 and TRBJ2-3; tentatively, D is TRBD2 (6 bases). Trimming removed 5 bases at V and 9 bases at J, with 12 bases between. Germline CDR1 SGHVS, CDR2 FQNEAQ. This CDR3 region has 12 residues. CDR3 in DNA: TGTGCCAGCAGCGCCGGGAGTAGAACGCAGTATTTT. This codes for CASSAGSRTQYF.

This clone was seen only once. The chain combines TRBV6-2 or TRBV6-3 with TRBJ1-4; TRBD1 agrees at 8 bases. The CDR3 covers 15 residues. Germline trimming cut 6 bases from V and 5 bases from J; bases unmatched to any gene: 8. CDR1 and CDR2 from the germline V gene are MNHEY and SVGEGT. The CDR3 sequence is CASSDRGRGNEKLFF. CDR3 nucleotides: TGTGCCAGCAGCGACAGGGGAAGGGGAAATGAAAAACTGTTTTTT.

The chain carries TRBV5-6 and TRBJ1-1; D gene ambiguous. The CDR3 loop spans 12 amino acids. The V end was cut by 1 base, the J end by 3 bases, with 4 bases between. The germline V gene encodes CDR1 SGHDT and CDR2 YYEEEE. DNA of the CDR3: TGTGCCAGCAGCTTGACGGACACTGAAGCTTTCTTT. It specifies CASSLTDTEAFF. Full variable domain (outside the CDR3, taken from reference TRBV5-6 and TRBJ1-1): DAGVTQSPTHLIKTRGQQVTLRCSPKSGHDTVSWYQQALGQGPQFIFQYYEEEERQRGNFPDRFSGHQFPNYSSELNVNALLLGDSALYLCASSLTDTEAFFGQGTRLTVV.

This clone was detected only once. The DNA of the CDR3 is TGTGCCAGCAGCTTCTCTAGCGGGGGCGGGCAAGAGACCCAGTACTTC. This encodes CASSFSSGGGQETQYF. The V gene is TRBV11-3, the J gene TRBJ2-5, with 10 positions matching TRBD2. Germline trimming cut 3 bases from V and 2 bases from J; bases unmatched to any gene: 6. Germline CDR1 and CDR2: SGHNT and YENEEA. This CDR3 has 16 residues.

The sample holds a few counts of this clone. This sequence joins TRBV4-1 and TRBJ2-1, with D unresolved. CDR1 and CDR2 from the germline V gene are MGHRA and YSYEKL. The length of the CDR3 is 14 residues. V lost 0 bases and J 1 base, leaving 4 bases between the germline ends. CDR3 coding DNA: TGCGCCAGCAGCCAAGATCCTTCCTACAATGAGCAGTTCTTC. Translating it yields CASSQDPSYNEQFF.

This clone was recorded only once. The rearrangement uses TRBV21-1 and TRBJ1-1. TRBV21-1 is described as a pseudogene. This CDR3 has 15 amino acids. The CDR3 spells CASSKERGQVSEAFF. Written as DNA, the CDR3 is TGTGCCAGCAGCAAAGAAAGAGGGCAGGTCTCTGAAGCTTTCTTT.

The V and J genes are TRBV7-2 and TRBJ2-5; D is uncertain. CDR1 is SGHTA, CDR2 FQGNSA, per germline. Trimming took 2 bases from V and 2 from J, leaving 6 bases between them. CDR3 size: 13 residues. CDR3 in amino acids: CASSLSRQETQYF. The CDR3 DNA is TGTGCCAGCAGCTTAAGCCGGCAAGAGACCCAGTACTTC.

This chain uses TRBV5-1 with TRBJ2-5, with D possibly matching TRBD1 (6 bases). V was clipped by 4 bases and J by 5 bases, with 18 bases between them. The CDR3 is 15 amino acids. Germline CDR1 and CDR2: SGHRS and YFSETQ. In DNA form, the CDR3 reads TGCGCCAGCAGCGACCGGGACACCAACTGGGAGACCCAGTACTTC. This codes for CASSDRDTNWETQYF.

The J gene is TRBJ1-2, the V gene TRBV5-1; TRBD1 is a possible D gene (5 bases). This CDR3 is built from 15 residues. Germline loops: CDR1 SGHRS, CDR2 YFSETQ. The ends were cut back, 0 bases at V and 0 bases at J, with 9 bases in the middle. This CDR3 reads CASSLAGGANYGYTF. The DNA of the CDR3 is TGCGCCAGCAGCTTGGCCGGGGGTGCTAACTATGGCTACACCTTC.

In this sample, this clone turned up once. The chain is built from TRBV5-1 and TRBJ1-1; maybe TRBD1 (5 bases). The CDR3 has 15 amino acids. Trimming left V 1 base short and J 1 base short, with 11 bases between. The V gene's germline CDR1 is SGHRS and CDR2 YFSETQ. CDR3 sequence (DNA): TGCGCCAGCAGCTTGAGCAGGGAGGGGAACACTGAAGCTTTCTTT. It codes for CASSLSREGNTEAFF.

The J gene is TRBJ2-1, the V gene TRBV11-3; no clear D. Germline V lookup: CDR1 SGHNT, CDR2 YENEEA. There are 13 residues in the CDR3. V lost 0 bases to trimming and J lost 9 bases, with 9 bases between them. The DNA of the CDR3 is TGTGCCAGCAGCTTAGAGGGCCCAGCTGAGCAGTTCTTC. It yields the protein CASSLEGPAEQFF.

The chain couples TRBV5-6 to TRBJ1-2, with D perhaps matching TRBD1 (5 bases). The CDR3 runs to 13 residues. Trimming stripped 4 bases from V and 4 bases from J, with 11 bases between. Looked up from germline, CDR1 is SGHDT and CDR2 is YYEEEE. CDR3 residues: CASSRQGIYGYTF. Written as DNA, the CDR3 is TGTGCCAGCAGCCGGCAGGGCATCTATGGCTACACCTTC.

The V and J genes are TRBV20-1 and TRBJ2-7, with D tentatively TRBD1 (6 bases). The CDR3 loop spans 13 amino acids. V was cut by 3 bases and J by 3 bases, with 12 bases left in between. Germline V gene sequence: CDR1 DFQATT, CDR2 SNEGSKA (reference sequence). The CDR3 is CSASNLDSYEQYF. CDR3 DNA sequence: TGCAGTGCTAGTAATTTGGACAGCTACGAGCAGTACTTC.

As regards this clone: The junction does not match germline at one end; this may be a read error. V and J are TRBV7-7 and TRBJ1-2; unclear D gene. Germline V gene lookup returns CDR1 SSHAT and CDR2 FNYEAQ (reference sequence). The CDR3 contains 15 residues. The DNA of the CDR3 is TGTGCTAGCAGTCCAATCAACCCGGTCTTTTATGGCTACACCTTC. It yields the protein CASSPINPVFYGYTF.

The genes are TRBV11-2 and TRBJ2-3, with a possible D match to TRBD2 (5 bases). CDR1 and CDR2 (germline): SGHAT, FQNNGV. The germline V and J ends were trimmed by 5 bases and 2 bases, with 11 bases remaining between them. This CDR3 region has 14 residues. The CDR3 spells CASSLGLHTDTQYF. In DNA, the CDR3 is TGTGCCAGCAGCCTCGGACTCCACACAGATACGCAGTATTTT.

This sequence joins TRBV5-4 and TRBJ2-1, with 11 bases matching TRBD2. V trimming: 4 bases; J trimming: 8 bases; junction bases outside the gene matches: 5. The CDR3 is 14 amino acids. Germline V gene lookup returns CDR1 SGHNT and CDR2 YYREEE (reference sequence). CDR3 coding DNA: TGTGCCAGCAGCCTGCGACTAGCGGGGCATGAGCAGTTCTTC. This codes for CASSLRLAGHEQFF.

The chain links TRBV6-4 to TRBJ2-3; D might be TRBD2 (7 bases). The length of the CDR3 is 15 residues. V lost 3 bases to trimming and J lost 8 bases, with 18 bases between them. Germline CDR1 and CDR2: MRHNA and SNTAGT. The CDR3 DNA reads TGTGCCAGCAGTGAGGAAGGGGGGGCGAGTGGTACGCAGTATTTT. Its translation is CASSEEGGASGTQYF.

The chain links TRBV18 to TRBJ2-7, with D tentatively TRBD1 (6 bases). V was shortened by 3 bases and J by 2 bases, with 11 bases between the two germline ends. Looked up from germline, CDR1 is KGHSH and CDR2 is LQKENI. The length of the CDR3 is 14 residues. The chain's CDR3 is CASSPRDKPYEQYF. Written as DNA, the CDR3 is TGTGCCAGCTCACCCCGGGACAAACCCTACGAGCAGTACTTC. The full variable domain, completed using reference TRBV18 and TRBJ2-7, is NAGVMQNPRHLVRRRGQEARLRCSPMKGHSHVYWYRQLPEEGLKFMVYLQKENIIDESGMPKERFSAEFPKEGPSILRIQQVVRGDSAAYFCASSPRDKPYEQYFGPGTRLTVT.

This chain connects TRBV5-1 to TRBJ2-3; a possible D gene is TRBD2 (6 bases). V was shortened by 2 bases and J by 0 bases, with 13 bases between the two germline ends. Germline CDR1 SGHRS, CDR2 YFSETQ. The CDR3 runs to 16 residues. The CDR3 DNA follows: TGCGCCAGCAGCTTAAGGGAGGTCGCTAGCACAGATACGCAGTATTTT. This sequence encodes CASSLREVASTDTQYF.

The CDR3 nucleotides are TGTGCCAGCAGCCCTCGGCAGGGAAGGGGAGAGACCCAGTACTTC. Translation: CASSPRQGRGETQYF. The chain combines TRBV3-1 (or the pseudogene TRBV3-2) with TRBJ2-5; maybe TRBD1 (5 bases). The CDR3 is 15 amino acids. V was trimmed by 4 bases and J by 4 bases, leaving 16 bases between them. Germline V gives CDR1 LGHDT, CDR2 YNNKEL (reference sequence).

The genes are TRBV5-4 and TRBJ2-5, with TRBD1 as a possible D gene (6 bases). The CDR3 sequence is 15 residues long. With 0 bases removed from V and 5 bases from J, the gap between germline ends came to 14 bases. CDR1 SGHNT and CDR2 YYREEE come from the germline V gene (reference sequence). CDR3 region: CASSLVYRVRETQYF. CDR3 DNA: TGTGCCAGCAGCTTGGTTTACAGGGTGAGGGAGACCCAGTACTTC.

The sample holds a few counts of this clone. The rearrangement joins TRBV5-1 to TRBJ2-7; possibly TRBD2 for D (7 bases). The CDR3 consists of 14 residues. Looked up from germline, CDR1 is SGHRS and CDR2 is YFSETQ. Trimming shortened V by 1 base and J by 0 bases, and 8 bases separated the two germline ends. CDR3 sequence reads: CASSLRGASYEQYF. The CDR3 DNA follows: TGCGCCAGCAGCTTGCGGGGGGCCTCCTACGAGCAGTACTTC.

CDR3 loop: CASSLVDRVPNQPQHF. The CDR3 coding sequence is TGTGCCAGCAGCTTAGTCGACAGGGTCCCAAATCAGCCCCAGCATTTT. The V gene is TRBV11-3, the J gene TRBJ1-5; 7 nucleotides match TRBD1. Germline CDR1 is SGHNT and CDR2 is YENEEA. The CDR3 is 16 amino acids. With 1 base clipped from V and 4 bases from J, the junction kept 7 bases outside the gene matches.

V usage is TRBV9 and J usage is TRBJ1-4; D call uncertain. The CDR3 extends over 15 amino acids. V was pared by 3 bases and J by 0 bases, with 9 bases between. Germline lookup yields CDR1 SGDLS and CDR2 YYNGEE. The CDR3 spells CASSARQATNEKLFF. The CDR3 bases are TGTGCCAGCAGCGCACGACAAGCAACTAATGAAAAACTGTTTTTT.

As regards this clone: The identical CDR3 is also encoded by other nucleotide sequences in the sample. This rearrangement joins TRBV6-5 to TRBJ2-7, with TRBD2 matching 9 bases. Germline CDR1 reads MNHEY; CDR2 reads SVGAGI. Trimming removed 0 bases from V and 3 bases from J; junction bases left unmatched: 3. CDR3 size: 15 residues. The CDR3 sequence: CASSYSSGGIYEQYF. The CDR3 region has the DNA TGTGCCAGCAGTTACTCTAGCGGGGGAATCTACGAGCAGTACTTC.

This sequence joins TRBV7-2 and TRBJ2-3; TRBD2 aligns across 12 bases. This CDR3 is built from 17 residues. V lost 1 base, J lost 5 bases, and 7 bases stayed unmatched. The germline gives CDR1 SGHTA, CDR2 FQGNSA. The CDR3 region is CASSLGASGGALDTQYF. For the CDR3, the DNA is TGTGCCAGCAGCTTAGGCGCTAGCGGGGGGGCTTTAGATACGCAGTATTTT.

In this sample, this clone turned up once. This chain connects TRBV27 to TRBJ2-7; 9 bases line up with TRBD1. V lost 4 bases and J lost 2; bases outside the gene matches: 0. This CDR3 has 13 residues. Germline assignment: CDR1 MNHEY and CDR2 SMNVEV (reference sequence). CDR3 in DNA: TGTGCCAGCAGTTGGGACAGGGCCTACGAGCAGTACTTC. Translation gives CASSWDRAYEQYF.

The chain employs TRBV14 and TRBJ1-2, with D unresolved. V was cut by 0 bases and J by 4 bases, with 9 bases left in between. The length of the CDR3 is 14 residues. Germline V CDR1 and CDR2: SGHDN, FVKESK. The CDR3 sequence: CASSQDPRLYGYTF. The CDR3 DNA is TGTGCCAGCAGCCAAGATCCAAGACTCTATGGCTACACCTTC.